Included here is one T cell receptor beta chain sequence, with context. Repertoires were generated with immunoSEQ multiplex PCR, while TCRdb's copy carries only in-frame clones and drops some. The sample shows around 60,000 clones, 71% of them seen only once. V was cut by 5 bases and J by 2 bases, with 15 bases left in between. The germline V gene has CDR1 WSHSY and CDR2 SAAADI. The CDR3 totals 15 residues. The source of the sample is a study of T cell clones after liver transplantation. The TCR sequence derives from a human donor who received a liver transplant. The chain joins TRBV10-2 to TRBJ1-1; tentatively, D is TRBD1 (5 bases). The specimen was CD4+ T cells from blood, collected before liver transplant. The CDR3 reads CASSPNSGGNTEAFF. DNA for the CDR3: TGCGCCAGCAGTCCCAATTCCGGGGGTAACACTGAAGCTTTCTTT.